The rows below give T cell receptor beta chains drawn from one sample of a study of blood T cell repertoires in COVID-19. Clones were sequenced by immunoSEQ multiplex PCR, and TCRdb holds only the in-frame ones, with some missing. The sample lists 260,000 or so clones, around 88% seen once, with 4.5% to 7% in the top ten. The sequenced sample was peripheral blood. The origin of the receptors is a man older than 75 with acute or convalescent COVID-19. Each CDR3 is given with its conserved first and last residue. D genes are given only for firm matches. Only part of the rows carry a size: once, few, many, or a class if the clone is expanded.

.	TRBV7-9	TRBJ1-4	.	CASSFSVDRLFF	TGTGCCAGCAGCTTTTCGGTCGATCGTCTGTTTTTT
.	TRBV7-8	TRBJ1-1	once	CASSLGGVTSTEAFF	TGTGCCAGCAGCTTAGGGGGAGTTACAAGCACTGAAGCTTTCTTT
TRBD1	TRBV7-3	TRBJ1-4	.	CASSLDRDEKLFF	TGTGCCAGCAGCTTGGACAGGGACGAAAAACTGTTTTTT
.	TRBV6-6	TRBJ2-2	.	CASSGGLIANTGELFF	TGTGCCAGCAGTGGGGGACTTATAGCGAACACCGGGGAGCTGTTTTTT
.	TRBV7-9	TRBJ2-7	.	CASSVGSYEQYF	TGTGCCAGCAGCGTCGGCTCCTACGAGCAGTACTTC
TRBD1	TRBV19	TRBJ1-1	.	CASRIQGDTEAFF	TGTGCCAGTAGGATACAGGGGGATACTGAAGCTTTCTTT
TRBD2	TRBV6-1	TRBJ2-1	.	CASSEARGGRNEQFF	TGTGCCAGCAGTGAAGCGCGGGGGGGCCGCAATGAGCAGTTCTTC
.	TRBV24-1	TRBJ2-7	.	CATSDSRRGDTYEQYF	TGTGCCACCAGTGATTCCCGCAGGGGCGATACCTACGAGCAGTACTTC
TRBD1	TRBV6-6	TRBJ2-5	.	CASSYPGQKETQYF	TGTGCCAGCAGTTACCCGGGACAGAAAGAGACCCAGTACTTC
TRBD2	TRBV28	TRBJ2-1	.	CASSLSTSGRAQFF	TGTGCCAGCAGTTTATCGACTAGCGGGAGGGCGCAGTTCTTC
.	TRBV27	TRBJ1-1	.	CASSFREDTEAFF	TGTGCCAGCAGTTTCAGGGAGGACACTGAAGCTTTCTTT
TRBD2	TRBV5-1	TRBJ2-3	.	CASSLLASGSGDTQYF	TGCGCCAGCAGCTTGTTGGCTAGCGGGAGCGGAGATACGCAGTATTTT
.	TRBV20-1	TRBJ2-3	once	CSASSTEELPDTQYF	TGCAGTGCTAGTTCGACAGAAGAACTTCCAGATACGCAGTATTTT
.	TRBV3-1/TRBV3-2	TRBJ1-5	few	CASSHLNQPQHF	TGTGCCAGCAGCCATCTTAATCAGCCCCAGCATTTT
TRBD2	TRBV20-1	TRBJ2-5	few	CSASRSGSGETQYF	TGCAGTGCTAGTCGAAGCGGGAGCGGCGAGACCCAGTACTTC
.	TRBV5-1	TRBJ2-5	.	CASSLDLLETQYF	TGCGCCAGCAGCTTGGACTTGTTAGAGACCCAGTACTTC
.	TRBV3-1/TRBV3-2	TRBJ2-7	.	CASSQFGSGSYEQYF	TGTGCCAGCAGCCAATTCGGGTCGGGCTCCTACGAGCAGTACTTC
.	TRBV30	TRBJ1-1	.	CAWRRGITEAFF	TGTGCCTGGAGAAGAGGGATCACTGAAGCTTTCTTT
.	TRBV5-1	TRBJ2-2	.	CASSLDFASNTGELFF	TGCGCCAGCAGCTTGGACTTTGCATCAAACACCGGGGAGCTGTTTTTT
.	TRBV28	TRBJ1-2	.	CASSLSFSYTF	TGTGCCAGCAGTTTATCTTTTAGCTACACCTTC
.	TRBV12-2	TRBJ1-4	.	CASRLEIADRGYEKLFF	TGTGCAAGTCGCTTAGAGATAGCGGACAGGGGTTACGAAAAACTGTTTTTT
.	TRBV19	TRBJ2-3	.	CASSVRGGADTQYF	TGTGCCAGTAGTGTCAGGGGTGGCGCAGATACGCAGTATTTT
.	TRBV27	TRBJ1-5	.	CASSHTKGAEPQHF	TGTGCCAGCAGTCATACTAAGGGAGCTGAGCCCCAGCATTTT